This T cell receptor (beta chain) derives from a study of T-cell memory formation after mild COVID-19 (dated by TCRdb to the early 2020s). In terms of the full investigation: TCR sequence clusters from the two donors were found to be largely donor specific. Longitudinal TCRalpha and TCRbeta repertoire sequencing tracked T-cell clones expanding and contracting after mild COVID-19 in a couple of donors. Two young, previously healthy adult volunteers, one female and one male, were included in the cohort.

This clonotype appeared many times. This clone's antigen is unknown. Qualities for individual bases were not recorded, and no much larger clone is one base off. The sample was run on an Illumina NovaSeq 6000. TCRalpha and TCRbeta cDNA libraries were built by 5'RACE with constant-segment primers, adding sample barcodes and unique molecular identifiers. RNA was extracted from every sample with Trizol reagent. Libraries were amplified in two PCR steps, with a second sample barcode and Illumina TruSeq adapters added in the second step. Sequencing of libraries was performed on an Illumina NovaSeq with 2 x 150 bp paired-end reads. The paper's processing steps were these. The reads were demultiplexed and collapsed into UMI-guided consensus sequences using migec v1.2.7. Using mixcr v2.1.11, UMI consensuses were aligned to TRA and TRB V and J templates and then assembled into clonotypes. A clonotype was counted as expanded or contracted only when both edgeR and NoisET called the clonotype significant, with the noise models trained on biological replicates. For edgeR calls, the thresholds were a false discovery rate-adjusted p below 0.01 and a log2 fold-change of 1. PCA with hierarchical clustering of max-normalized trajectories of the 1000 most abundant clonotypes was used as exploratory dynamics analysis. Separately sequenced CD4+ and CD8+ repertoires were used to assign the CD4 or CD8 phenotype of responding clones. TCRdb reprocessing: public reads trimmed at Q25 with fastp, clones called with MiXCR, in-frame beta chains kept. Rows with a matching CDR3 protein are joined into one entry that keeps the most common DNA and genes. The V and J calls and clone size come from TCRdb's table, not from the authors' own analysis. This sample lists about 350,000 distinct CDR3 sequences; about an eighth were detected once. 22% of the sample is taken by the ten largest.

Ficoll-Paque density gradient centrifugation was the method used to isolate PBMCs. General study outcomes and caveats: Balanced CD4/CD8 phenotypes were observed for clones contracting from day 15 to 85, whereas a bias towards CD4+ was observed for a second wave of clones expanding from day 15 to 37. SARS-CoV-2 specificity of the second-wave clones peaking on day 37 was not confirmed. Some responding clones were detected in pre-infection memory, suggesting pre-existing cross-reactive memory T cells joined the SARS-CoV-2 response. Contracting CD4+ clones were located mainly in the CM and EM memory subsets, whereas CD8+ clones were found to be enriched in EMRA. The study included only a couple of mild cases, and larger cohorts that include severe cases with pre-infection samples were judged to be necessary.

This TCR derives from a man between 18 and 29 years old who had mild COVID-19 (a few samples of this study predate the infection). The sample titles of this study are shuffled in the database, so cell type and time point are left out; the donor was told from shared clones. The specimen was PBMCs or a T cell subset sorted from them (not recorded which).

The base sequence is TGCAGCGTTGAGGCGGGGAGGGGTAGCACAGATACGCAGTATTTT. Its protein is CSVEAGRGSTDTQYF. The rearranged segments are TRBV29-1 and TRBJ2-3, with 7 bases matching TRBD2. At the junction V is shortened by 3 bases and J by 0 bases; bases outside the gene matches: 6. CDR1 and CDR2 are read off the germline V gene as SQVTM and ANQGSEA. The CDR3 starts with the cysteine, ends with the phenylalanine, and has 15 residues. The CDR3 DNA has 45 bases and is translated from base 1.